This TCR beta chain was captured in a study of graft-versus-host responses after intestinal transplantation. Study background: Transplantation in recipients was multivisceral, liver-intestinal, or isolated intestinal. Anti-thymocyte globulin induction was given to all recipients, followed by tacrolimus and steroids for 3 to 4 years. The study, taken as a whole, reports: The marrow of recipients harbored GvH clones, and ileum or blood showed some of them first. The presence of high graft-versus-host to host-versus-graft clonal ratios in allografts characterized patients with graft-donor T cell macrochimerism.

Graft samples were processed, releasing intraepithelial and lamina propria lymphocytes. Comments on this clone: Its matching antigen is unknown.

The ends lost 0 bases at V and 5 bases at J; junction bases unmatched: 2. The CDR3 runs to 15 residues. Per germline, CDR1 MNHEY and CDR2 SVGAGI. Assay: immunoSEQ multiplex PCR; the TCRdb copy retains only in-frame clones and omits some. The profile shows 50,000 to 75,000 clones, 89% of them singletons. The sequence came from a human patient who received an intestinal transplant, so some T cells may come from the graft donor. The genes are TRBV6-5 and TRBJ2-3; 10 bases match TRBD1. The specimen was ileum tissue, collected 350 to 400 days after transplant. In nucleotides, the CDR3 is TGTGCCAGCAGTTACTCGAGGACAGGGGGAGATACGCAGTATTTT. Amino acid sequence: CASSYSRTGGDTQYF.